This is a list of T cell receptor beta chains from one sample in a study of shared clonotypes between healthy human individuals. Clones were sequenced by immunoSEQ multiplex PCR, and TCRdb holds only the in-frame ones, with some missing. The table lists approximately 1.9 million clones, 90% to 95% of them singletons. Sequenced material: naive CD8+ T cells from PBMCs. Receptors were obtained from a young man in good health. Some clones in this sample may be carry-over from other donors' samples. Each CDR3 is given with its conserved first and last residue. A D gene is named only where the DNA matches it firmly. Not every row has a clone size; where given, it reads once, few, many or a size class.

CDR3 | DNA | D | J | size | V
CASSLRQGNRQPQHF | TGTGCCAGCAGTTTGCGACAGGGGAACCGTCAGCCCCAGCATTTT | TRBD1 | TRBJ1-5 | . | TRBV28
CASSGSMIVTGRLSEQYF | TGTGCCAGCAGTGGAAGTATGATTGTGACAGGGAGGCTAAGCGAGCAGTACTTC | . | TRBJ2-7 | once | TRBV2
CASSPGPTGWETQYF | TGTGCCAGCAGCCCGGGACCTACCGGGTGGGAGACCCAGTACTTC | . | TRBJ2-5 | . | TRBV13
CASSSPLYEQYF | TGTGCCAGCAGCTCCCCCTTGTACGAGCAGTACTTC | . | TRBJ2-7 | . | TRBV7-8
CAITDLAGGFNEQFF | TGTGCCATCACCGACCTAGCGGGAGGGTTTAATGAGCAGTTCTTC | TRBD2 | TRBJ2-1 | . | TRBV10-3
CASSTSLSNTEAFF | TGTGCCAGTAGTACGTCGTTATCCAACACTGAAGCTTTCTTT | . | TRBJ1-1 | . | TRBV19
CASSHTARGANVLTF | TGTGCCAGCAGCCATACGGCGCGAGGGGCCAACGTCCTGACTTTC | . | TRBJ2-6 | . | TRBV5-8
CASSPGPVFGYNEQFF | TGTGCCAGCAGCCCCGGACCGGTATTTGGCTACAATGAGCAGTTCTTC | . | TRBJ2-1 | once | TRBV14
CASSRRTGDVFGNQPQHF | TGTGCCAGCAGCAGGAGGACAGGGGATGTCTTCGGCAATCAGCCCCAGCATTTT | . | TRBJ1-5 | . | TRBV21-1
CASSPRGHTETQYF | TGTGCCAGCAGCCCCAGGGGCCACACCGAGACCCAGTACTTC | . | TRBJ2-5 | once | TRBV7-3
CASSLGGATEAFF | TGTGCCAGCAGCTTAGGGGGAGCCACTGAAGCTTTCTTT | . | TRBJ1-1 | . | TRBV11-3
CASSTDKGYEQYF | TGTGCCAGCTCGACGGACAAGGGCTACGAGCAGTACTTC | . | TRBJ2-7 | . | TRBV18
CASSGRDLLAKNIQYF | TGTGCCAGCAGCGGACGGGACTTGCTAGCCAAAAACATTCAGTACTTC | . | TRBJ2-4 | . | TRBV7-9
CASSFKLFAGGRYGYTF | TGTGCCAGCAGCTTTAAACTTTTTGCAGGGGGACGCTATGGCTACACCTTC | TRBD1 | TRBJ1-2 | . | TRBV5-8
CASSFGGCYTGELFF | TGTGCCAGCAGCTTCGGGGGGTGCTACACCGGGGAGCTGTTTTTT | TRBD2 | TRBJ2-2 | . | TRBV5-7
CATSLTGGTEAFF | TGTGCCACCAGTCTGACAGGGGGGACTGAAGCTTTCTTT | TRBD1 | TRBJ1-1 | . | TRBV15
CASSFFLFSDTQYF | TGTGCCAGCAGTTTTTTTCTCTTCTCAGATACGCAGTATTTT | . | TRBJ2-3 | . | TRBV27
CASSFAGPSNEQFF | TGTGCCAGCAGTTTTGCCGGACCGAGCAATGAGCAGTTCTTC | . | TRBJ2-1 | . | TRBV27
CASSLPRTSGTGELFF | TGTGCCAGCAGCTTACCCAGGACTAGTGGCACCGGGGAGCTGTTTTTT | TRBD2 | TRBJ2-2 | . | TRBV7-9
CASSLGWGGNQPQHF | TGTGCCAGCAGTTTAGGGTGGGGGGGCAATCAGCCCCAGCATTTT | . | TRBJ1-5 | . | TRBV27
CASSDRTSGSNTGELFF | TGTGCCAGCAGCGACCGGACTAGCGGGAGTAACACCGGGGAGCTGTTTTTT | TRBD2 | TRBJ2-2 | . | TRBV9
CATSRLDRGDEKLFF | TGTGCCACCAGCAGACTTGACAGGGGGGATGAAAAACTGTTTTTT | TRBD1 | TRBJ1-4 | . | TRBV15
CASSSGHQETQYF | TGTGCCAGCAGCTCGGGGCACCAAGAGACCCAGTACTTC | . | TRBJ2-5 | . | TRBV5-4
CSAVQGPGELFF | TGCAGCGCGGTACAGGGCCCCGGGGAGCTGTTTTTT | . | TRBJ2-2 | . | TRBV29-1
CASSKGAGFFNQPQHF | TGTGCCAGCAGCAAAGGGGCAGGGTTTTTTAATCAGCCCCAGCATTTT | . | TRBJ1-5 | . | TRBV21-1
CASSFKGTYNEQFF | TGTGCCAGCAGCTTTAAGGGAACCTACAATGAGCAGTTCTTC | . | TRBJ2-1 | . | TRBV5-4
CASSLQVPLPPDTQYF | TGTGCCAGCAGCCTCCAGGTCCCTCTTCCGCCAGATACGCAGTATTTT | . | TRBJ2-3 | . | TRBV7-2
CASRGQGWDEQFF | TGTGCCAGCAGGGGACAGGGTTGGGATGAGCAGTTCTTC | TRBD1 | TRBJ2-1 | . | TRBV27
CSAGKVYNEQFF | TGCTCAGCGGGTAAAGTTTACAATGAGCAGTTCTTC | . | TRBJ2-1 | . | TRBV7-2
CAISGRDRVFEQYF | TGTGCCATCAGTGGACGGGACAGGGTATTTGAGCAGTACTTC | TRBD1 | TRBJ2-7 | . | TRBV10-3
CASSQEGGLLNTEAFF | TGCGCCAGCAGCCAAGAGGGGGGGCTTTTAAACACTGAAGCTTTCTTT | . | TRBJ1-1 | . | TRBV4-1
CATSSGEGEKLFF | TGTGCTACCAGCAGCGGGGAGGGTGAAAAACTGTTTTTT | . | TRBJ1-4 | . | TRBV15
CASSPGQGEITEAFF | TGCGCCAGCAGCCCGGGACAGGGCGAGATCACTGAAGCTTTCTTT | TRBD1 | TRBJ1-1 | . | TRBV5-1
CASSLLGQTYEQYF | TGTGCCAGCAGTTTATTGGGACAGACCTACGAGCAGTACTTC | TRBD1 | TRBJ2-7 | . | TRBV27
CASSFGGNTEAFF | TGCGCCAGCAGCTTCGGCGGGAACACTGAAGCTTTCTTT | . | TRBJ1-1 | . | TRBV5-1
CASSLTRRDRDGYTF | TGCGCCAGCAGCTTGACCCGCCGGGACAGGGACGGCTACACCTTC | TRBD1 | TRBJ1-2 | . | TRBV5-1
CASSQEGGRQASTYEQYF | TGTGCCAGCAGCCAAGAAGGCGGGAGGCAAGCTTCAACCTACGAGCAGTACTTC | TRBD2 | TRBJ2-7 | . | TRBV4-2
CASSSGGGDDEKLFF | TGTGCCAGCAGTTCCGGGGGGGGAGACGATGAAAAACTGTTTTTT | . | TRBJ1-4 | . | TRBV27
CASTQLGTGRSEAFF | TGTGCCAGCACCCAGCTCGGGACAGGGAGGTCTGAAGCTTTCTTT | TRBD1 | TRBJ1-1 | once | TRBV11-2
CASSVVAVTTEAFF | TGTGCCAGCAGCGTAGTTGCGGTTACCACTGAAGCTTTCTTT | . | TRBJ1-1 | . | TRBV9
CASSLSGHEQFF | TGCGCCAGCAGCTTGAGCGGCCATGAGCAGTTCTTC | . | TRBJ2-1 | . | TRBV5-1
CASSLASGFSYNEQFF | TGTGCCAGCAGTTTGGCTAGCGGATTCTCCTACAATGAGCAGTTCTTC | TRBD2 | TRBJ2-1 | once | TRBV27
CASSLTVTGGADAFF | TGTGCCAGCAGTTTGACAGTCACCGGGGGAGCCGACGCTTTCTTT | . | TRBJ1-1 | . | TRBV28
CASSETSGPGREQFF | TGTGCCAGCAGCGAAACTAGCGGCCCCGGTCGGGAGCAGTTCTTC | TRBD2 | TRBJ2-1 | . | TRBV2
CASSQVITPHTGELFF | TGTGCCAGCAGCCAAGTTATTACTCCCCACACCGGGGAGCTGTTTTTT | . | TRBJ2-2 | . | TRBV14
CASSLEGGHVYEQYF | TGCGCCAGCAGCTTGGAAGGGGGCCACGTCTACGAGCAGTACTTC | TRBD1 | TRBJ2-7 | . | TRBV5-1
CASSFGDRESSYEQYF | TGTGCCAGCAGTTTTGGGGACAGGGAGAGCTCCTACGAGCAGTACTTC | TRBD1 | TRBJ2-7 | . | TRBV28
CASSYSNLNSNQPQHF | TGTGCCAGCAGTTACTCGAATTTGAATAGCAATCAGCCCCAGCATTTT | . | TRBJ1-5 | . | TRBV6-6
CASSMTGSTQLGINYGYTF | TGTGCCAGTAGTATGACAGGCTCTACCCAGCTCGGCATTAACTATGGCTACACCTTC | . | TRBJ1-2 | . | TRBV19
CATRAPAGGDKFYNEQFF | TGTGCCACCAGAGCCCCGGCGGGAGGGGATAAATTCTACAATGAGCAGTTCTTC | TRBD2 | TRBJ2-1 | . | TRBV15
CSVGGSGGANVLTF | TGCAGCGTTGGAGGGTCGGGTGGGGCCAACGTCCTGACTTTC | . | TRBJ2-6 | . | TRBV29-1
CASSYPGDYGYTF | TGTGCCAGCAGTTACCCCGGCGACTATGGCTACACCTTC | . | TRBJ1-2 | once | TRBV2
CASSWGQGNYNEQFF | TGCGCCAGCAGCTGGGGACAGGGGAACTACAATGAGCAGTTCTTC | TRBD1 | TRBJ2-1 | once | TRBV5-1
CASSRLHAGETQYF | TGTGCCAGCAGCCGTCTTCACGCGGGAGAGACCCAGTACTTC | . | TRBJ2-5 | . | TRBV6-6